The next 2 T cell receptor beta chains were all read from a single sample in a study of T-cell reconstitution after alpha-beta-depleted transplantation in children. Library preparation (for TCRbeta) was performed with unique molecular identifiers. MiXCR was run by TCRdb on the PCR reads, yielding one entry per CDR3 protein. This table holds 150,000 to 250,000 distinct CDR3 sequences, roughly 6.5% found once. The input for sequencing was PBMCs, taken before TCRalphabeta/CD19-depleted stem cell transplant. The receptors were sampled from a girl in the first two years of life with combined immunodeficiency, due to receive a stem cell transplant.

This clonotype was counted many times. The rearrangement uses TRBV11-2 and TRBJ2-7, with a weak D call TRBD2 (6 bases). The CDR3 totals 15 residues. Trimming removed 1 base from V and 0 bases from J, with 10 bases in between. Germline CDR1 and CDR2: SGHAT and FQNNGV. The chain's CDR3 is CASSLAGEISYEQYF. CDR3 sequence (DNA): TGTGCCAGCAGCTTAGCGGGAGAGATCTCCTACGAGCAGTACTTC.

With respect to this clonotype: Because the CDR3 is missing its conserved closing phenylalanine or tryptophan, this is likely a read error. The chain employs TRBV5-1 and TRBJ1-6; 10 nucleotides line up with TRBD1. The V segment lost 4 bases and the J segment 7 bases; nucleotides outside the gene matches: 8. Per the germline V gene, CDR1 is SGHRS and CDR2 is YFSETQ. The CDR3 spans 16 residues. The CDR3 nucleotides read TGCGCCAGCAGCCGGGGGACAGGGGAGATCAATTCACCCCTCCACTCT. It is translated as CASSRGTGEINSPLHS.